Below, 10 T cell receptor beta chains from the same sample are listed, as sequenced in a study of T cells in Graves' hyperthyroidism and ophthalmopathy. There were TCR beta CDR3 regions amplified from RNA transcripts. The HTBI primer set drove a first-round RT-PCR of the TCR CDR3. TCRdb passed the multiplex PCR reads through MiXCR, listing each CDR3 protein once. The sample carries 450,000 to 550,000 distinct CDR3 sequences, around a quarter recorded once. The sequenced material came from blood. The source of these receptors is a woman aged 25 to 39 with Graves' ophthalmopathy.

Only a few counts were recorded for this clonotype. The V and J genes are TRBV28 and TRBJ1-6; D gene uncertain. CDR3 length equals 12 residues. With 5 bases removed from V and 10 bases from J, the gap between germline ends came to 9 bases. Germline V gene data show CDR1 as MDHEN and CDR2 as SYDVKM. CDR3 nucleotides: TGTGCCAGCAGTGGAGGGAAATCACCCCTCCACTTT. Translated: CASSGGKSPLHF.

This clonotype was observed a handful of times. The CDR3 loop reads CASSYSTGLPQINYGYTF. The CDR3 bases are TGTGCCAGCAGTTACTCGACCGGACTGCCACAGATTAACTATGGCTACACCTTC. The genes are TRBV6-2 or TRBV6-3 and TRBJ1-2; D not resolved. V dropped 0 bases and J dropped 1 base, with 18 bases sitting between them. Germline assignment: CDR1 MNHEY and CDR2 SVGEGT. This CDR3 comprises 18 residues.

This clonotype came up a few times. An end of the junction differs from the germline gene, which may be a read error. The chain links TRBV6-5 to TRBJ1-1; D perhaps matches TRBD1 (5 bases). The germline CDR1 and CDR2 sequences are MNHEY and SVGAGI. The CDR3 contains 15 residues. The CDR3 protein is CASSYSILGTTGAFF. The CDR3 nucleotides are TGTGCCAGCAGTTACTCGATTCTGGGGACCACTGGAGCTTTCTTT.

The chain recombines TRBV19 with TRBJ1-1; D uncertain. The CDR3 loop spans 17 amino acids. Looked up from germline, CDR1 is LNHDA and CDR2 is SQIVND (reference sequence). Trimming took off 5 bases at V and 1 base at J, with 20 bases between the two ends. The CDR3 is CASSPNLGRWGNTEAFF. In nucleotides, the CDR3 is TGTGCCAGTAGTCCCAATCTCGGACGCTGGGGGAACACTGAAGCTTTCTTT.

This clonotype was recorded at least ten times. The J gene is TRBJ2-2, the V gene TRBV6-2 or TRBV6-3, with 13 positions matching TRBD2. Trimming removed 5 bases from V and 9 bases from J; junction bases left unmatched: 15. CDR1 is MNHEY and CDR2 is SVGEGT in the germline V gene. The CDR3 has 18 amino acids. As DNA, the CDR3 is TGTGCCAGCAGTCCCCAGACTAGCGGGGGGCCTTGGATCAGGGAGCTGTTTTTT. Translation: CASSPQTSGGPWIRELFF.

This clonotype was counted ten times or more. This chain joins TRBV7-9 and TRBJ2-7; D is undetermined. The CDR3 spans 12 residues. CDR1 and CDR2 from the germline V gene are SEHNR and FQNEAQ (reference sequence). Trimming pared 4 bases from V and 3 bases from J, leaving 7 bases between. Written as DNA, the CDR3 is TGTGCCAGCAGCTACCAAAACTACGAGCAGTACGTC. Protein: CASSYQNYEQYV.

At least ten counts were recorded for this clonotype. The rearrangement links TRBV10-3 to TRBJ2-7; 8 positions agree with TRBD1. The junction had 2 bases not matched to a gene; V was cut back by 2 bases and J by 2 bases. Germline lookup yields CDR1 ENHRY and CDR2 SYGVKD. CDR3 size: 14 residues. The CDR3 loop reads CAISEGQGPYEQYF. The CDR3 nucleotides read TGTGCCATCAGTGAGGGACAGGGACCCTACGAGCAGTACTTC.

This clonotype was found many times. The DNA for the CDR3 is TGTGCCAGCAGTTTGGGACATTCGAACACTGAAGCTTTCTTT. It codes for CASSLGHSNTEAFF. The V gene is TRBV12-3 or TRBV12-4, the J gene TRBJ1-1, with D tentatively TRBD1 (6 bases). The CDR3 contains 14 residues. The ends were cut back, 3 bases at V and 1 base at J, with 9 bases in the middle.

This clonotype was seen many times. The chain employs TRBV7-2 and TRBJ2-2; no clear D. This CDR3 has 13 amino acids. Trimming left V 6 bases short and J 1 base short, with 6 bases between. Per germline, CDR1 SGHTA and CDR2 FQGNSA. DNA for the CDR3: TGTGCCAGCAGGCTAATGAACACCGGGGAGCTGTTTTTT. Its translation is CASRLMNTGELFF.

CDR3 DNA: TGTGCCAGCAGTCTTACCGGGTCCTGTGAAGCTTTCTTT. This translates into CASSLTGSCEAFF. This chain links TRBV6-1 with TRBJ1-1; D is undetermined. V was shortened by 5 bases and J by 7 bases, with 14 bases between the two germline ends. CDR1 is MNHNS, CDR2 SASEGT, per germline. The CDR3 consists of 13 residues.